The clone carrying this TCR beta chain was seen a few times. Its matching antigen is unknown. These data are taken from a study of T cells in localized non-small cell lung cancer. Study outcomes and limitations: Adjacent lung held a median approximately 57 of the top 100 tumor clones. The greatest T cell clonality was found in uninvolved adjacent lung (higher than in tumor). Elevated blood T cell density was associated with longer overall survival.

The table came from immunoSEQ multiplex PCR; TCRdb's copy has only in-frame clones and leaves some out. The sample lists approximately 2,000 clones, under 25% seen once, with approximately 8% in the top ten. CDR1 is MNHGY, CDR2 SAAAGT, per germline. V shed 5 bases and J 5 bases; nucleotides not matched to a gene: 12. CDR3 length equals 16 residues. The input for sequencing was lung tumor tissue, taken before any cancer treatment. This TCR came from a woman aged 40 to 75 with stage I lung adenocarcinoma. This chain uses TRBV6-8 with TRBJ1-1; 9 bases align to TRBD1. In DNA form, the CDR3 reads TGTGCCAGCAGTGGTACCATGACAGGGGGATGGACTGAAGCTTTCTTT. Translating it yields CASSGTMTGGWTEAFF.